Included here is one T cell receptor (beta chain) sequence, with context. Its antigen remains undetermined. Nothing much larger sits one base from this clone, and base qualities are not available. The data belong to a study of CD8+ T cells in alopecia areata listed by TCRdb under 2018. With regard to the full study: Treated patients were enrolled in an open-label pilot trial of oral tofacitinib, 5 to 10 mg twice daily, for moderate-to-severe alopecia areata. Patients on tofacitinib were biopsied at baseline and after 4 and 24 weeks of treatment, and several of the patients also had a later scalp biopsy. Patients received tofacitinib for 6 to 18 months and were then followed off drug for 6 months to check for delayed response and recurrence. High-throughput TCRbeta sequencing was used to examine T cell clonal expansion in alopecia areata in both the C3H/HeJ mouse model and human patients. Scalp clonality was compared across normal scalp (n=4), patchy alopecia areata scalp (n=8), and alopecia totalis/universalis scalp (n=8). RNA was obtained with the PAXgene miRNA kit for fixed scalp, the miRNeasy kit for PBMCs, and the RNeasy kit for mouse skin. Amplification of TCRbeta CDR3 regions was done by immunoSEQ multiplex PCR using 35 Vbeta forward primers and 13 Jbeta reverse primers. Scalp tissue and sorted CD4+ and CD8+ peripheral blood T cells from patchy and totalis/universalis alopecia areata patients and from healthy controls were covered by human TCRbeta sequencing.

Interpreted using the paper, the time point label stands for: baseline before oral tofacitinib. From alopecia areata patients, peripheral blood was collected along with lesional scalp punch biopsies. PBMCs were isolated by density centrifugation and stained for CD3, CD4 and CD8, and CD4+ and CD8+ T cells were sorted on a FACSAria. Library creation used the immunoSEQ multiplex PCR assay. To provide template for TCR sequencing, every sample had RNA extracted and reverse transcribed into cDNA. First-strand cDNA was synthesized using SuperScript III with a 2:1 mix of oligo-dT and random hexamers. A synthetic immune receptor repertoire was used to measure amplification bias, and any remaining bias was corrected computationally. Per the source publication's procedure: After raw reads were preprocessed to remove errors, the CDR3 was defined following IMGT conventions as running from the conserved cysteine to phenylalanine. To get clonality, Shannon entropy was normalized by log2 of the number of productive unique TCRs and the result was subtracted from 1. Whether scalp clones were CD4 or CD8 was inferred by matching scalp TCRbeta sequences against CD4 and CD8 repertoires sorted from blood. Imported from immuneACCESS, the table was reduced by TCRdb to in-frame sequences with V and J called. These copies leave out some clones; in studies compared against another copy, an unresolved V gene accounts for under half, and the cause of the remainder is not known. The V and J calls and clone size are taken from that table; D and trimming were inferred from the DNA. The sample table shows 150,000 or so clones, and 40% to 65% are seen once. The top ten constitute just under 20% of the sample.

The paper as a whole reports these results and caveats: Shared TCR sequences between patients were less evident than in mice, which may be partly attributable to HLA diversity in the patient population. Higher clonality and more expanded CD8+ clones were observed in lesional scalp than in normal scalp, particularly in alopecia totalis/universalis, a finding suggestive of antigenic drive. Unlike mouse skin, where gammadelta T cells dominate, normal human skin contains resident alphabeta T cells that get sequenced too, which complicates analysis of the scalp TCR repertoire.

Looking up the germline V gene yields CDR1 SGDLS and CDR2 YYNGEE. Reading from cysteine to phenylalanine, the CDR3 counts 15 amino acids. Just CDR3 DNA is preserved here, 45 bases in frame from base 1. At the junction V is shortened by 0 bases and J by 2 bases, with 9 bases in between. This material consisted of CD8+ T cells sorted from blood, taken at week 0. The TCR comes from a human donor with alopecia areata. In this chain, TRBV9 is recombined with TRBJ1-3; no D segment can be confidently identified. The CDR3 protein: CASSVAGSPGNTIYF. The DNA reads TGTGCCAGCAGCGTAGCGGGGTCTCCTGGAAACACCATATATTTT.